This T cell receptor (beta chain) was profiled in a study of CD8 T cells in Susac syndrome. It was with random hexamers that roughly 0.5 to 1 ug RNA was reverse transcribed. TCRdb fed the immunoSEQ multiplex PCR reads into MiXCR, producing one record per CDR3 protein. The sample holds 150,000 to 190,000 distinct CDR3 sequences, approximately 94% seen once. This clonotype has just a few counts. Material for sequencing was CD8+ T cells from PBMCs. This clonotype was sampled from a human donor with multiple sclerosis.

The CDR3, as DNA: TGTGCCAGTACTAGCGGGGGGGCGTTCAATGAGCAGTTCTTC. It is translated as CASTSGGAFNEQFF. The chain recombines TRBV27 with TRBJ2-1; 13 bases line up with TRBD2. Germline V gene lookup returns CDR1 MNHEY and CDR2 SMNVEV (reference sequence). V lost 9 bases and J lost 6; bases outside the gene matches: 5. The CDR3 spans 14 residues.